This T cell receptor (beta chain) derives from a study of cytomegalovirus exposure and HLA in healthy donors. The PCR employed 60 Vbeta primers together with 13 Jbeta primers. Only in-frame clones appear in the TCRdb table, and some are missing; sequencing was by immunoSEQ multiplex PCR. The data show under 130,000 clones, about 15% seen once. The table lists this clone with a few counts. The CDR3 is 12 residues long. The sequencing sample was made of PBMCs. V and J are TRBV21-1 and TRBJ1-4. TRBV21-1 is tagged as a pseudogene. The sequence derives from a female donor in good health and CMV-seronegative. Written as DNA, the CDR3 is TGTGCCAGCAACTCGGGTAATGAAAAACTGTTTTTT. Its translation is CASNSGNEKLFF.